There are a few counts of the clone carrying this T cell receptor (beta chain). Its antigen is not identified. The sample is drawn from a study of identical twins. General study results and limits: The study reached conclusions through statistical analysis that was cross-sectional, not following the same donors. Models underestimated TCR alpha sharing (out-of-frame) in monozygotic twins. High-abundance cord blood beta clonotypes had fewer insertions; memory repertoires showed none.

Donors uniformly comprised healthy Caucasians. Each CDR3 protein gets one entry after TCRdb re-called the 5' RACE reads with MiXCR. This sample has approximately 700,000 distinct CDR3 sequences; roughly 6% occur once, and the top ten carry about 1.8%. Trimming pared 0 bases from V and 9 bases from J, leaving 10 bases between. This CDR3 is 13 amino acids long. Germline V gene data show CDR1 as KGHSH and CDR2 as LQKENI. The rearrangement joins TRBV18 to TRBJ2-3; no clear D gene. The receptor's source is a man aged 18 to 30 in good health. The sequenced material came from naive T cells sorted from blood. The CDR3 is CASSPPEGSTQYF. The CDR3 region has the DNA TGTGCCAGCTCACCACCGGAAGGATCGACGCAGTATTTT.